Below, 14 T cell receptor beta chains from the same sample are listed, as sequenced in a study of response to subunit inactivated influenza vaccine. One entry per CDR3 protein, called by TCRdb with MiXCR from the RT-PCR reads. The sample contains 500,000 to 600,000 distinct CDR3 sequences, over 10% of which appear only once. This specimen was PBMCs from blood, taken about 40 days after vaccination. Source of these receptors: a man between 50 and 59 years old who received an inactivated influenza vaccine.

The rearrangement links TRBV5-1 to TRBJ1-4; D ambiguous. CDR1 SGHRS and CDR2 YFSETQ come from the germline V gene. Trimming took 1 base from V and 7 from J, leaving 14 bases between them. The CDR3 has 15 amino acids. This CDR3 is CASSLSPESGEKLFF. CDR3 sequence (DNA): TGCGCCAGCAGCTTGTCCCCCGAATCGGGTGAAAAACTGTTTTTT.

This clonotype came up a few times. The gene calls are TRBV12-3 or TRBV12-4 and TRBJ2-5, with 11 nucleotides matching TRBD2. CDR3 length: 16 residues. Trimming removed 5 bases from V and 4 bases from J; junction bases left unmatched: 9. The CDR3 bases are TGTGCCAGCAGTCCAATAGCGGGAGGGCCGCGAGAGACCCAGTACTTC. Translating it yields CASSPIAGGPRETQYF.

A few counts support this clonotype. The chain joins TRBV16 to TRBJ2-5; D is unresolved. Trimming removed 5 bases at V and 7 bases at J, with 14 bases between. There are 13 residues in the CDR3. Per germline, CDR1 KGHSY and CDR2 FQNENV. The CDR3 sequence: CASSIDGFGTQYF. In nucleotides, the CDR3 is TGTGCCAGCAGCATAGACGGGTTTGGGACCCAGTACTTC.

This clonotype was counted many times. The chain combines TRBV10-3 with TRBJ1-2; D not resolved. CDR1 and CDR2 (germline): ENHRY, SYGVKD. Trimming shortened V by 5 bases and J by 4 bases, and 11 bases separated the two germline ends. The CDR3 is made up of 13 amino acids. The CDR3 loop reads CAISNSEGYGYTF. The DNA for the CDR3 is TGTGCCATCAGTAACAGTGAAGGCTATGGCTACACCTTC.

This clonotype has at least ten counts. CDR3 residues: CASSPGSWETQYF. The CDR3 nucleotides are TGTGCCAGCAGCCCCGGGAGTTGGGAGACCCAGTACTTC. This chain connects TRBV5-8 to TRBJ2-5, with D perhaps matching TRBD2 (6 bases). The CDR3 has 13 amino acids. The germline CDR1 and CDR2 sequences are SGHTS and YDEGEE. Trimming pared 4 bases from V and 5 bases from J, leaving 12 bases between.

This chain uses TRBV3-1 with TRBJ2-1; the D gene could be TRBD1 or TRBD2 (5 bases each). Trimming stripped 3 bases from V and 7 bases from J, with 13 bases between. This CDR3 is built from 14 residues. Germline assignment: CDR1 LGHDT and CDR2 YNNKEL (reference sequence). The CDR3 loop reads CASSHTGPGNEQFF. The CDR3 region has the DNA TGTGCCAGCAGCCATACGGGACCAGGAAATGAGCAGTTCTTC.

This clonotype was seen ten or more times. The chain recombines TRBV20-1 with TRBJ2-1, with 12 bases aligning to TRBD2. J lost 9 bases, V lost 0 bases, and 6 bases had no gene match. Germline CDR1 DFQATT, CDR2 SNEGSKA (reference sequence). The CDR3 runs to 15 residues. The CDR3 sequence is CSARDPSGRGVEQFF. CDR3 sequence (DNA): TGCAGTGCTAGAGATCCTAGCGGGAGGGGGGTTGAGCAGTTCTTC.

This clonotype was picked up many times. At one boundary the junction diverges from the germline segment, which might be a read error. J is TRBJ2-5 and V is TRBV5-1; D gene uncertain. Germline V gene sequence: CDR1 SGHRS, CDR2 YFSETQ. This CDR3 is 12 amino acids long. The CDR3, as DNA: TGTGCCAGCAGCTTAGCCCAAGAGACCCAGTACTTC. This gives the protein CASSLAQETQYF.

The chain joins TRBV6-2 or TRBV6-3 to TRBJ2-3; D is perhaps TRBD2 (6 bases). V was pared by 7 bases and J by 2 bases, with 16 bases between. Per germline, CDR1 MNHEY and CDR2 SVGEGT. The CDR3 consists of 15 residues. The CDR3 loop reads CASNNGGRFTDTQYF. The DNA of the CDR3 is TGTGCCAGCAATAACGGGGGACGATTCACAGATACGCAGTATTTT.

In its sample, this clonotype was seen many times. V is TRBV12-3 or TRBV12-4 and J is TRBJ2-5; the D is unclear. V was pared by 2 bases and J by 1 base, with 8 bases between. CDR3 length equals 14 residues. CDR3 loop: CASSLLAVQETQYF. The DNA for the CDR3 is TGTGCCAGCAGTTTACTGGCGGTCCAAGAGACCCAGTACTTC.

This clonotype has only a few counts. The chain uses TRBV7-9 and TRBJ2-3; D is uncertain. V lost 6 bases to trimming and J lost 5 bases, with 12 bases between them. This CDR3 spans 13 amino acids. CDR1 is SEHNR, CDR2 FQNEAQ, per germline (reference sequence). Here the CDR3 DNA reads TGTGCCAGCAGGCATCGGTTAAAAGATACGCAGTATTTT. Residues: CASRHRLKDTQYF. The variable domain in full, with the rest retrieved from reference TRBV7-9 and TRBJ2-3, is DTGVSQNPRHKITKRGQNVTFRCDPISEHNRLYWYRQTLGQGPEFLTYFQNEAQLEKSRLLSDRFSAERPKGSFSTLEIQRTEQGDSAMYLCASRHRLKDTQYFGPGTRLTVL.

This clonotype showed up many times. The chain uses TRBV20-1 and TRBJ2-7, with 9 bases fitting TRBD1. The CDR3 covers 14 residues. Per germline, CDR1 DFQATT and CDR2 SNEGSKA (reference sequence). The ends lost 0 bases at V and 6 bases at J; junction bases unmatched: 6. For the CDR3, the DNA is TGCAGTGCTAGAGATATGGGACAGGGAAGCGAGCAGTACTTC. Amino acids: CSARDMGQGSEQYF.

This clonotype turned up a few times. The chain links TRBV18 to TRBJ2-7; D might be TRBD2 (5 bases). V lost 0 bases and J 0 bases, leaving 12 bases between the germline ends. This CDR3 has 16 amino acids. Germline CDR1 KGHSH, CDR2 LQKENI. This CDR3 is CASSPPGLPSSYEQYF. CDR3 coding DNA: TGTGCCAGCTCACCACCCGGACTTCCGAGCTCCTACGAGCAGTACTTC.

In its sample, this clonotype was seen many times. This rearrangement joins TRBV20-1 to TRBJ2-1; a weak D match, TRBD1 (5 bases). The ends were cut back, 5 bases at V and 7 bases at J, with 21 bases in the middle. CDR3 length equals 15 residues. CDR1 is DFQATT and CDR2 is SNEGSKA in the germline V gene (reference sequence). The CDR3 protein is CSARPGFALGNEQFF. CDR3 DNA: TGCAGTGCTCGGCCAGGGTTCGCTCTAGGGAATGAGCAGTTCTTC.